The 17 T cell receptor beta chains presented below share a single source sample, sequenced in a study of shared clonotypes between healthy human individuals. TCRdb's copy holds only in-frame clones and misses some; the assay was immunoSEQ multiplex PCR. The sample has about 2 million clones; roughly 94% are singletons. Selected positively for CCR7 and CD45RO-negative, naive CD8 cells excluded terminally differentiated effector memory CD45RA+ cells. The sample was naive CD8+ T cells sorted from blood. The receptor source for this set is a man aged 18 to 29 in good health.

V and J are TRBV4-3 and TRBJ2-3; D call uncertain. Trimming stripped 0 bases from V and 0 bases from J, with 7 bases between. Germline CDR1 is LGHNA and CDR2 is YSLEER. This CDR3 is 15 amino acids long. This CDR3 reads CASSQDSTSTDTQYF. Here the CDR3 DNA reads TGCGCCAGCAGCCAAGACTCTACTAGCACAGATACGCAGTATTTT.

This clone appeared once. The CDR3 reads CASSRLVDSYEQYF. In DNA, the CDR3 is TGTGCCAGCAGCCGACTTGTGGACAGCTACGAGCAGTACTTC. The chain employs TRBV4-2 and TRBJ2-7, with a weak D call TRBD1 (6 bases). The germline V gene encodes CDR1 LGHNA and CDR2 YNFKEQ. This CDR3 spans 14 amino acids. Trimming shortened V by 4 bases and J by 3 bases, and 13 bases separated the two germline ends.

V is TRBV7-3 and J is TRBJ2-2; D remains ambiguous. CDR3 length equals 13 residues. CDR1 and CDR2 (germline): SGHTA, FQGTGA. V was clipped by 3 bases and J by 4 bases, with 6 bases between them. The CDR3 coding sequence is TGTGCCAGCAGCTTCGAACGCACCGGGGAGCTGTTTTTT. It translates to CASSFERTGELFF.

The chain carries TRBV6-5 and TRBJ2-7, with 7 bases fitting TRBD1. Germline CDR1 reads MNHEY; CDR2 reads SVGAGI. V shed 6 bases, J shed 2 bases, and the junction held 4 bases outside the gene matches. This CDR3 contains 13 residues. The CDR3 bases are TGTGCCAGCAGGGTAGGGACAGCCTACGAGCAGTACTTC. It is translated as CASRVGTAYEQYF.

In the case of this clone: A read error may produce the germline difference seen at one junction end. This chain connects TRBV7-2 to TRBJ2-7; the match to TRBD1 covers 7 bases. The CDR3 runs to 15 residues. CDR1 is SGHTA, CDR2 FQGNSA, per germline. For the CDR3, the DNA is TGTGCCAGCAGCTTCAGACAGGGTGTATCCTCCGAGCAGTACTTC. This gives the protein CASSFRQGVSSEQYF. The full variable domain, completed using reference TRBV7-2 and TRBJ2-7, is GAGVSQSPSNKVTEKGKDVELRCDPISGHTALYWYRQSLGQGLEFLIYFQGNSAPDKSGLPSDRFSAERTGGSVSTLTIQRTQQEDSAVYLCASSFRQGVSSEQYFGPGTRLTVT.

This chain joins TRBV6-1 and TRBJ1-4; D gene ambiguous. Trimming took 7 bases from V and 1 from J, leaving 7 bases between them. Looked up from germline, CDR1 is MNHNS and CDR2 is SASEGT. The CDR3 runs 13 residues. CDR3 in amino acids: CASKAITNEKLFF. The CDR3 bases are TGTGCCAGCAAGGCCATAACTAATGAAAAACTGTTTTTT.

The V and J genes are TRBV4-3 and TRBJ2-1, with 8 positions matching TRBD2. V was clipped by 1 base and J by 7 bases; unmatched bases: 6. The CDR3 is 15 amino acids. CDR1 and CDR2 (germline): LGHNA, YSLEER. The CDR3 DNA is TGCGCCAGCAGCCAAGCGTCGGGAGGGCCGAATGAGCAGTTCTTC. It is translated as CASSQASGGPNEQFF.

This clone came up once. The chain couples TRBV7-9 to TRBJ2-2; the match to TRBD2 covers 8 bases. Germline V CDR1 and CDR2: SEHNR, FQNEAQ (reference sequence). The CDR3 sequence is 16 residues long. V was pared by 0 bases and J by 8 bases, with 8 bases of the junction left unmatched. CDR3 region: CASSLASGGPEGELFF. As DNA, the CDR3 is TGTGCCAGCAGCTTAGCCTCGGGGGGGCCAGAAGGGGAGCTGTTTTTT.

The rearrangement joins TRBV11-2 to TRBJ2-5; no clear D gene. This CDR3 has 15 amino acids. CDR1 is SGHAT and CDR2 is FQNNGV in the germline V gene. The V end was cut by 2 bases, the J end by 5 bases, with 15 bases between. The CDR3 is CASSLFYVDRETQYF. In DNA form, the CDR3 reads TGTGCCAGCAGCTTATTTTACGTCGACCGGGAGACCCAGTACTTC.

This clone appeared a single time. V gene TRBV7-2 combines with J gene TRBJ1-1, with TRBD1 identical over 7 bases. CDR3 length: 13 amino acids. CDR1 and CDR2 (germline): SGHTA, FQGNSA. Germline trimming cut 4 bases from V and 6 bases from J; bases unmatched to any gene: 5. The CDR3 is CASSWGTVSEAFF. CDR3 nucleotides: TGTGCCAGCAGCTGGGGGACAGTCTCTGAAGCTTTCTTT.

V usage is TRBV2 and J usage is TRBJ2-4, with a tentative D call TRBD2 (5 bases). CDR1 is SNHLY and CDR2 is FYNNEI in the germline V gene. Deletions cut 0 bases from V and 6 bases from J, with 15 bases between. CDR3 length: 16 amino acids. The CDR3 sequence: CASSEADEGLGNIQYF. The CDR3 nucleotides read TGTGCCAGCAGTGAAGCGGACGAGGGCTTGGGAAACATTCAGTACTTC. The variable domain in full, completed from reference TRBV2 and TRBJ2-4, reads EPEVTQTPSHQVTQMGQEVILRCVPISNHLYFYWYRQILGQKVEFLVSFYNNEISEKSEIFDDQFSVERPDGSNFTLKIRSTKLEDSAMYFCASSEADEGLGNIQYFGAGTRLSVL.

As concerns this clone: The sample contains more than one DNA sequence encoding this CDR3. The CDR3 here is CASSLGGMETQYF. The CDR3 coding sequence is TGTGCCAGCAGCTTAGGAGGGATGGAGACCCAGTACTTC. The chain has TRBV13 and TRBJ2-5; no firm D call. The CDR3 length is 13 residues. The germline V and J ends were trimmed by 0 bases and 5 bases, with 7 bases remaining between them. The V gene's germline CDR1 is PRHDT and CDR2 FYEKMQ (reference sequence).

This clone has a single count. This rearrangement joins TRBV15 to TRBJ1-3; D call uncertain. Germline values: CDR1 LNHNV, CDR2 YYDKDF (reference sequence). The CDR3 runs to 15 residues. Deletions cut 0 bases from V and 2 bases from J, with 8 bases between. The CDR3 is CATSRDMGTGNTIYF. Here the CDR3 DNA reads TGTGCCACCAGCAGAGATATGGGAACTGGAAACACCATATATTTT.

This clone occurred a few times. The rearrangement links TRBV29-1 to TRBJ1-1; D remains ambiguous. The CDR3 is 13 residues long. Trimming pared 8 bases from V and 2 bases from J, leaving 15 bases between. Germline lookup yields CDR1 SQVTM and CDR2 ANQGSEA. In DNA form, the CDR3 reads TGCAGCATCGTGTCAGTTCCTAACACTGAAGCTTTCTTT. As protein: CSIVSVPNTEAFF.

The V call is TRBV7-9, the J call TRBJ2-1; 11 positions agree with TRBD2. V lost 5 bases, J lost 6 bases, and 6 bases stayed unmatched. The CDR3 length is 15 residues. In germline, CDR1 is SEHNR, CDR2 FQNEAQ (reference sequence). In DNA, the CDR3 is TGTGCCAGCAGCGTCCTAGCGGGAGGCCCCAATGAGCAGTTCTTC. Its translation is CASSVLAGGPNEQFF.

This clone was seen only once. This chain uses TRBV15 with TRBJ2-2; D remains ambiguous. The V and J ends lost 3 bases and 0 bases respectively, with 17 bases between them. The CDR3 sequence is 18 residues long. The germline gives CDR1 LNHNV, CDR2 YYDKDF (reference sequence). CDR3 loop: CATSSTPWVEANTGELFF. CDR3 sequence (DNA): TGTGCCACCAGCAGTACCCCCTGGGTTGAGGCGAACACCGGGGAGCTGTTTTTT.

V and J are TRBV29-1 and TRBJ2-7; D possibly corresponds to TRBD2 (5 bases). This CDR3 has 11 amino acids. The germline V gene has CDR1 SQVTM and CDR2 ANQGSEA. V lost 5 bases and J 3 bases, leaving 8 bases between the germline ends. The CDR3 here is CSVLAGYEQYF. CDR3 sequence (DNA): TGCAGCGTTCTCGCGGGCTACGAGCAGTACTTC.